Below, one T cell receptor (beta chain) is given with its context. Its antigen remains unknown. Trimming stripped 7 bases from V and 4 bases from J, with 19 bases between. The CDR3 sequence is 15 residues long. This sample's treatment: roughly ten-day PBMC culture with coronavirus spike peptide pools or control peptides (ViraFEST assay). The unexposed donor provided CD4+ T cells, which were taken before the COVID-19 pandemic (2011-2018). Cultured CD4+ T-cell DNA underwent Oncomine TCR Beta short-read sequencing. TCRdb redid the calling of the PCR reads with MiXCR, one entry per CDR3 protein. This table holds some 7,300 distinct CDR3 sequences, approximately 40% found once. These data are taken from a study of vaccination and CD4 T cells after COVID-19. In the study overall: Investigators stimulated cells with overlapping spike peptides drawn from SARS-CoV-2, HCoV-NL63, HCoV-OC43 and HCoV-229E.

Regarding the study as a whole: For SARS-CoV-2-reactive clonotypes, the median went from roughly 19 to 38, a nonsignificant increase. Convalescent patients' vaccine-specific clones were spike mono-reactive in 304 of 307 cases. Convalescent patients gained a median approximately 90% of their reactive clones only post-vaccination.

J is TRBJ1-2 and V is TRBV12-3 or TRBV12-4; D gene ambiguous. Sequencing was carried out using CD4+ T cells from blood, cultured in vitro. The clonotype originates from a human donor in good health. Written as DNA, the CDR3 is TGTGCCAGCACTCTGGGTCCGACCCTGGGCTATGGCTACACCTTC. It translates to CASTLGPTLGYGYTF.